This is a list of T cell receptor beta chains from one sample in a study of tumor-infiltrating lymphocytes in primary liver carcinoma. TCRdb reprocessed the multiplex PCR reads via MiXCR and lists one record per CDR3 protein. Seen here are under 130,000 distinct CDR3 sequences, approximately 80% observed once, and the top ten hold about 20%. Sequenced material: liver tumor tissue from sampling region 3. The source of these receptors is a man aged 40-55 years with primary liver carcinoma and hepatitis B virus infection. Both conserved end residues are part of each CDR3. Each record gives: V gene, D gene, clone size, J gene, CDR3 DNA, CDR3 protein. D genes are given only for firm matches. Expanded clones are given a class, and other clones once, few, many or no size at all.

v_gene: TRBV29-1; d_gene: TRBD1; abundance: .; j_gene: TRBJ2-3; CDR3nt: TGCAGCTTTTCCGAGACAGGGGCGTCAGATACGCATTATTTT; CDR3aa: CSFSETGASDTHYF
v_gene: TRBV12-3/TRBV12-4; d_gene: TRBD2; abundance: .; j_gene: TRBJ2-5; CDR3nt: TGTGTCAGCATCCCCCGGGAGGGTCTGTTGATCCAGTACTTC; CDR3aa: CVSIPREGLLIQYF
v_gene: TRBV29-1; d_gene: .; abundance: .; j_gene: TRBJ2-1; CDR3nt: TGCATCGTAAATTCAAGAATCCATGAGCAGTTCTTC; CDR3aa: CIVNSRIHEQFF
v_gene: TRBV30; d_gene: TRBD2; abundance: .; j_gene: TRBJ2-1; CDR3nt: TGTGCCTGGAGTCCCAGCGGGAACAATGAGCGGCTCTTT; CDR3aa: CAWSPSGNNERLF
v_gene: TRBV10-2; d_gene: TRBD1; abundance: .; j_gene: TRBJ2-7; CDR3nt: TGCGCCTGTAGTGACCCGGGACAGGGCTTATACGAGCAGTATTTC; CDR3aa: CACSDPGQGLYEQYF
v_gene: TRBV20-1; d_gene: .; abundance: .; j_gene: TRBJ1-6; CDR3nt: TGCAGTGCTAGAGATGGGACGGTGGTGGATTCACCCCTCCACTTT; CDR3aa: CSARDGTVVDSPLHF
v_gene: TRBV12-3/TRBV12-4; d_gene: .; abundance: .; j_gene: TRBJ2-3; CDR3nt: TGTGCCAGCAGTCCCTCGGAAGGTGGGCACACAGAAACGCAGTATTTT; CDR3aa: CASSPSEGGHTETQYF
v_gene: TRBV29-1; d_gene: .; abundance: .; j_gene: TRBJ2-7; CDR3nt: TGCAGCGCTAGCCGAGAGGGACTGGGAGACGAGCAGTACTTC; CDR3aa: CSASREGLGDEQYF
v_gene: TRBV4-1; d_gene: .; abundance: .; j_gene: TRBJ2-1; CDR3nt: TGCGGCAGCAGCTCGGGACAGCAGTTCTTC; CDR3aa: CGSSSGQQFF
v_gene: TRBV10-1; d_gene: .; abundance: .; j_gene: TRBJ2-1; CDR3nt: TGCGCCAGCAGTGCCGGAGTAGTCCAAAAGCAGTTCTTC; CDR3aa: CASSAGVVQKQFF
v_gene: TRBV5-1; d_gene: .; abundance: many; j_gene: TRBJ1-5; CDR3nt: TGCGCCAGCAGCCCCGGTGGGGGGGCGAGCAATCAGCCCCAGCATTTT; CDR3aa: CASSPGGGASNQPQHF
v_gene: TRBV5-4; d_gene: .; abundance: .; j_gene: TRBJ2-5; CDR3nt: TGTGCCAGCACTTTGGCCGGGGTGCAAGAGACCCAGTACTTC; CDR3aa: CASTLAGVQETQYF
v_gene: TRBV12-3/TRBV12-4; d_gene: TRBD2; abundance: .; j_gene: TRBJ2-5; CDR3nt: TGTGCCAGCATCCCCCGGGAGGATCAGTCGACACAGTACTTC; CDR3aa: CASIPREDQSTQYF
v_gene: TRBV5-6; d_gene: TRBD2; abundance: .; j_gene: TRBJ2-5; CDR3nt: TGTGCCAGCAGCTTGGGGAACGGGGGGTGGGGAGAGACCCAATACTTC; CDR3aa: CASSLGNGGWGETQYF
v_gene: TRBV11-1; d_gene: .; abundance: .; j_gene: TRBJ1-6; CDR3nt: TGTGCCAGCAGCCGCACACTGGTTCCACCCTTCCACTTT; CDR3aa: CASSRTLVPPFHF
v_gene: TRBV12-3/TRBV12-4; d_gene: .; abundance: .; j_gene: TRBJ2-7; CDR3nt: TGTGCCTGCAGTGGTGACTCCAGCTACGAGCAGTACTTC; CDR3aa: CACSGDSSYEQYF
v_gene: TRBV29-1; d_gene: .; abundance: medium-sized; j_gene: TRBJ2-5; CDR3nt: TGCAGCGTTGCGACTAGGGGTGACCAAGAGACCCAGTACTTC; CDR3aa: CSVATRGDQETQYF
v_gene: TRBV5-5; d_gene: .; abundance: .; j_gene: TRBJ2-3; CDR3nt: TGTGCCAGCAGCAGTGGGGGGGCAGGTCAGCCCCAGTATTTT; CDR3aa: CASSSGGAGQPQYF
v_gene: TRBV15; d_gene: TRBD2; abundance: .; j_gene: TRBJ2-1; CDR3nt: TGTGCCTCCAGCCGAGCCGGACTAGCGGGAGTCGATGAGCAGTTCTTC; CDR3aa: CASSRAGLAGVDEQFF
v_gene: TRBV11-2; d_gene: .; abundance: .; j_gene: TRBJ1-2; CDR3nt: TGTGCCAAGAGCTTATTTGGTTTCTATTGCTACACCTTC; CDR3aa: CAKSLFGFYCYTF
v_gene: TRBV29-1; d_gene: TRBD1; abundance: .; j_gene: TRBJ2-3; CDR3nt: TGCAGCGTTGTGGGGCCCGGGACAGGTTTTGATAGTGATACGCAGTATTTT; CDR3aa: CSVVGPGTGFDSDTQYF
v_gene: TRBV6-5; d_gene: .; abundance: .; j_gene: TRBJ2-2; CDR3nt: TGTGTCAGCAATTACTCGAGGAAACGGGAGCAGCTGTTTTTT; CDR3aa: CVSNYSRKREQLFF
v_gene: TRBV29-1; d_gene: .; abundance: .; j_gene: TRBJ2-7; CDR3nt: TGCAGGGTTGTTGGCGCCCCCACCTACGAGCAATACTTC; CDR3aa: CRVVGAPTYEQYF
v_gene: TRBV7-9; d_gene: TRBD1; abundance: .; j_gene: TRBJ2-1; CDR3nt: TGTGCCAGCAGTTTGGACAGGGCTAGTATAAATGAGCAGTTCTTC; CDR3aa: CASSLDRASINEQFF
v_gene: TRBV29-1; d_gene: .; abundance: .; j_gene: TRBJ1-2; CDR3nt: TGCAGCGGGGCGTCAGGATTCTATGGCTACACCTTC; CDR3aa: CSGASGFYGYTF
v_gene: TRBV4-1; d_gene: TRBD2; abundance: once; j_gene: TRBJ2-5; CDR3nt: TGCACCAGCACCTCTTCAGGAGGCCCCGCTAGCGGCCAAGAGACTCGGTACTTC; CDR3aa: CTSTSSGGPASGQETRYF